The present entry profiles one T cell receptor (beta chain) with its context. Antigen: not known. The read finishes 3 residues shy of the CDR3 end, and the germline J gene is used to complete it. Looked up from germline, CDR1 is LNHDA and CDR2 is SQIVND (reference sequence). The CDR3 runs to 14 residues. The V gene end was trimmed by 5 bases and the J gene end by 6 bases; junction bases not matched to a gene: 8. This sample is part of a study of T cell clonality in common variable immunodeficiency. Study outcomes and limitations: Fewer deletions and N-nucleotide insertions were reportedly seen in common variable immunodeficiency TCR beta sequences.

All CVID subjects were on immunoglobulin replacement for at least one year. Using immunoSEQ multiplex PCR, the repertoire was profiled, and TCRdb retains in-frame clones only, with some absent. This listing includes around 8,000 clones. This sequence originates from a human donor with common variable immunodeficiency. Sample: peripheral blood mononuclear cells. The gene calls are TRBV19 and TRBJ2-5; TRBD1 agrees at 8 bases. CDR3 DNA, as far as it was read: TGTGCCAGTAGTCTGGGGACAGGTCAGCAGACC. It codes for CASSLGTGQQT. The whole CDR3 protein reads CASSLGTGQQTQYF. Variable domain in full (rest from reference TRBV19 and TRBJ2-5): DGGITQSPKYLFRKEGQNVTLSCEQNLNHDAMYWYRQDPGQGLRLIYYSQIVNDFQKGDIAEGYSVSREKKESFPLTVTSAQKNPTAFYLCASSLGTGQQTQYFGPGTRLLVL.